The rows below give T cell receptor beta chains drawn from one sample of a study of human T cells and chemical hapten exposure. TCRdb redid the calling of the RACE reads with MiXCR, one entry per CDR3 protein. The sample contains over 85,000 distinct CDR3 sequences, approximately 10% of which appear only once. Specimen: whole blood, collected in connection with sensitization to the hapten diphenylcyclopropenone (DPC). The receptors originated from a woman in her sixties with alopecia areata. Some clones in this sample may be carry-over from other donors' samples. The CDR3 runs from the conserved cysteine through the conserved F or W. A D gene is named only where the DNA matches it firmly. Size is omitted from some rows. Given values are once, few, many or a class for expanded clones.

d_gene	abundance	v_gene	j_gene	CDR3aa	CDR3nt
TRBD1	many	TRBV28	TRBJ1-4	CASSLFEAGQSEKLFF	TGTGCCAGCAGTTTATTTGAGGCGGGACAGAGCGAAAAACTGTTTTTT
NA	many	TRBV9	TRBJ1-2	CASSVALSDYGYTF	TGTGCCAGCAGCGTAGCCCTCAGCGACTATGGCTACACCTTC
NA	NA	TRBV4-1	TRBJ2-1	CASGQTGWVSYNEQFF	TGCGCCAGCGGCCAAACAGGGTGGGTGTCCTACAATGAGCAGTTCTTC
TRBD1	NA	TRBV7-2	TRBJ1-6	CAGQGQGNSPLHF	TGTGCCGGGCAAGGACAGGGGAATTCACCCCTCCACTTT
NA	few	TRBV7-9	TRBJ2-4	CASSPYRGQGIQYF	TGTGCCAGCAGCCCCTACCGGGGGCAGGGCATTCAGTACTTC
NA	few	TRBV28	TRBJ2-1	CASSFTREQFF	TGTGCCAGCAGTTTCACTAGAGAGCAGTTCTTC
TRBD1	NA	TRBV7-6	TRBJ1-1	CASSPGGQGGTEAFF	TGTGCCAGCAGCCCCGGGGGACAGGGGGGCACTGAAGCTTTCTTT
NA	few	TRBV6-5	TRBJ1-6	CASSYLPDSSYNSPLHF	TGTGCCAGCAGTTACCTCCCGGACAGCTCCTATAATTCACCCCTCCACTTT
NA	few	TRBV20-1	TRBJ2-7	CSAPSGYEQYF	TGCAGTGCCCCCAGCGGCTACGAGCAGTACTTC
NA	few	TRBV29-1	TRBJ2-3	CSGKTGGSTDTQYF	TGCAGCGGGAAGACAGGTGGCAGCACAGATACGCAGTATTTT
NA	NA	TRBV3-1	TRBJ1-2	CASSTPSDSDYGYTF	TGTGCCAGCAGCACACCCTCCGACAGCGACTATGGCTACACCTTC
TRBD1	NA	TRBV6-6	TRBJ1-3	CASSYSRQGAENTIYF	TGTGCCAGCAGTTACTCGCGACAGGGGGCAGAAAACACCATATATTTT
NA	many	TRBV12-3/TRBV12-4	TRBJ1-1	CASSLRPVNTEAFF	TGTGCCAGCAGTTTAAGGCCGGTGAACACTGAAGCTTTCTTT
NA	NA	TRBV3-1	TRBJ2-6	CASSQVWLLSGANVLTF	TGTGCCAGCAGCCAAGTCTGGCTCCTTTCTGGGGCCAACGTCCTGACTTTC
NA	NA	TRBV7-8	TRBJ2-2	CASSPRLSQGELFF	TGTGCCAGCAGCCCCCGCCTCTCACAGGGGGAGCTGTTTTTT
NA	few	TRBV6-2/TRBV6-3	TRBJ1-1	CASSYSNPNTEAFF	TGTGCCAGCAGTTACTCCAACCCGAACACTGAAGCTTTCTTT
TRBD1	NA	TRBV5-1	TRBJ1-6	CASRYGQVDSPLHF	TGCGCCAGCAGATATGGACAGGTTGATTCACCCCTCCACTTT
NA	NA	TRBV7-9	TRBJ2-1	CASSPSRERQFF	TGTGCCAGCAGTCCATCCCGGGAAAGGCAGTTCTTC
TRBD1	few	TRBV20-1	TRBJ2-2	CSARGTVNTGELFF	TGCAGTGCAAGGGGGACAGTCAACACCGGGGAGCTGTTTTTT
NA	once	TRBV29-1	TRBJ2-1	CSVALGFILYNEQFF	TGCAGCGTTGCTTTGGGCTTCATTCTCTACAATGAGCAGTTCTTC
TRBD1	NA	TRBV5-1	TRBJ2-2	CASRLGGPNTGELFF	TGCGCCAGCAGGCTAGGGGGCCCGAACACCGGGGAGCTGTTTTTT
TRBD2	NA	TRBV29-1	TRBJ2-1	CSASGPGGRYQSSYNEQFF	TGCAGCGCCAGCGGCCCCGGCGGGAGATACCAGAGCTCCTACAATGAGCAGTTCTTC
TRBD2	few	TRBV20-1	TRBJ2-1	CSARDSGGGNEQFF	TGCAGTGCTAGAGATAGCGGGGGGGGAAATGAGCAGTTCTTC
TRBD1	many	TRBV9	TRBJ2-1	CASSVGTDRGQDEQFF	TGTGCCAGCAGCGTCGGGACGGACAGGGGGCAGGATGAGCAGTTCTTC
TRBD1	few	TRBV19	TRBJ2-4	CASASGQGTKNIQYF	TGTGCCAGTGCATCAGGACAGGGGACCAAAAACATTCAGTACTTC
NA	few	TRBV9	TRBJ1-4	CASSVTGNNEKLFF	TGTGCCAGCAGCGTAACAGGAAATAATGAAAAACTGTTTTTT
TRBD1	NA	TRBV7-2	TRBJ2-1	CASSLVWQGAGGEQFF	TGTGCCAGCAGCTTAGTGTGGCAGGGGGCAGGCGGTGAGCAGTTCTTC
NA	many	TRBV10-3	TRBJ2-7	CAISVYEQYF	TGTGCCATCAGTGTCTACGAGCAGTACTTC
NA	many	TRBV12-5	TRBJ2-1	CASGSTVQGNSYNEQFF	TGTGCTAGTGGTTCGACGGTTCAGGGAAACTCCTACAATGAGCAGTTCTTC
NA	few	TRBV13	TRBJ2-4	CASSLRQKNIQYF	TGTGCCAGCAGCTTAAGACAGAAAAACATTCAGTACTTC
NA	many	TRBV7-6	TRBJ1-3	CASSPMGAGGNTIYF	TGTGCCAGCAGTCCGATGGGCGCCGGTGGAAACACCATATATTTT
TRBD1	NA	TRBV28	TRBJ2-1	CASGETGGLGFF	TGTGCCAGCGGGGAAACAGGGGGCCTTGGGTTCTTC
TRBD2	many	TRBV2	TRBJ2-4	CASSATSGVKNIQYF	TGTGCCAGCAGCGCGACTAGCGGGGTTAAAAACATTCAGTACTTC
TRBD2	NA	TRBV30	TRBJ2-5	CAWSYGGETQYF	TGTGCCTGGAGTTACGGGGGGGAGACCCAGTACTTC
TRBD1	many	TRBV7-2	TRBJ1-3	CASSRDRGAGNTIYF	TGTGCCAGCAGCAGAGACAGGGGGGCTGGAAACACCATATATTTT
NA	few	TRBV6-6	TRBJ1-4	CASSYERLSRGVRNEKLFF	TGTGCCAGCAGCTATGAAAGGCTATCTAGGGGGGTTCGTAATGAAAAACTGTTTTTT
NA	few	TRBV19	TRBJ2-7	CASSPRATPPDHEQYF	TGTGCCAGTAGTCCGCGGGCCACGCCACCGGACCACGAGCAGTACTTC
NA	few	TRBV11-2	TRBJ2-3	CASSLWETDTQYF	TGTGCCAGCAGCTTGTGGGAAACAGATACGCAGTATTTT
NA	NA	TRBV20-1	TRBJ1-5	CSARAGSQPQHF	TGCAGTGCTAGAGCAGGGAGTCAGCCCCAGCATTTT
NA	many	TRBV11-2	TRBJ2-1	CASSLVVGRDGGNEQFF	TGTGCCAGCAGCTTAGTGGTGGGCAGGGACGGGGGCAATGAGCAGTTCTTC
NA	NA	TRBV5-4	TRBJ2-3	CASSRRALSADTQYF	TGTGCCAGCAGCCGGCGGGCTCTTAGCGCAGATACGCAGTATTTT
TRBD1	many	TRBV29-1	TRBJ1-3	CSAMDRDGNTIYF	TGCAGCGCCATGGACAGGGATGGAAACACCATATATTTT
NA	NA	TRBV29-1	TRBJ1-4	CSVGREEKLFF	TGCAGCGTTGGGAGGGAGGAAAAACTGTTTTTT
NA	few	TRBV15	TRBJ1-1	CATSRDSGKAFF	TGTGCCACCAGCAGGGACAGCGGTAAAGCTTTCTTT
NA	NA	TRBV5-1	TRBJ2-1	CASSLRFVQFF	TGCGCCAGCAGTCTGCGATTTGTGCAGTTCTTC
NA	many	TRBV6-1	TRBJ1-6	CASSEGVTYNSPLHF	TGTGCCAGCAGTGAAGGGGTAACCTATAATTCACCCCTCCACTTT